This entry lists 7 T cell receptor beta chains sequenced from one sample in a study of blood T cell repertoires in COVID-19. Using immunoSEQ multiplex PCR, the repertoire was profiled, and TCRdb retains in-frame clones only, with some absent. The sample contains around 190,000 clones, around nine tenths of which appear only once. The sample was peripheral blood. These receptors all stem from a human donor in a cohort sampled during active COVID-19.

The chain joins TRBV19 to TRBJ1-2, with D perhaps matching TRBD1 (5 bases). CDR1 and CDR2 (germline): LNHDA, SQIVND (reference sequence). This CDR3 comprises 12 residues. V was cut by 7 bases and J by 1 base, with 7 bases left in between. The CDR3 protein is CASKRGNYGYTF. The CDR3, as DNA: TGTGCCAGTAAAAGGGGTAACTATGGCTACACCTTC.

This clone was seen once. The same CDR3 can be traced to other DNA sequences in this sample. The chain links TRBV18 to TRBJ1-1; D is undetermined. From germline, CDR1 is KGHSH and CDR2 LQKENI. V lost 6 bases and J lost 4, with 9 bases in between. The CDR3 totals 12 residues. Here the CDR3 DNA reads TGTGCCAGCTCCCTTCGGGGCACTGAAGCTTTCTTT. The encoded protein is CASSLRGTEAFF.

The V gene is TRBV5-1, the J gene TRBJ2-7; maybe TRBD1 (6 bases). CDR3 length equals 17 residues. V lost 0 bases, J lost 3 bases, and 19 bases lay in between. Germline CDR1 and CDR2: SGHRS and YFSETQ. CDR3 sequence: CASSLAVGGFEGYEQYF. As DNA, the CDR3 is TGCGCCAGCAGCTTGGCCGTAGGGGGTTTCGAGGGCTACGAGCAGTACTTC.

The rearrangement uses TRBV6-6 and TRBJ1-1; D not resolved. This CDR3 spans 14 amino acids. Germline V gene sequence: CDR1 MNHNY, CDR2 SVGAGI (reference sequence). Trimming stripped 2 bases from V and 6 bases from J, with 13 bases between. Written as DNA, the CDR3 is TGTGCCAGCAGTTACAGCGGGGTTCTCCCTGAAGCTTTCTTT. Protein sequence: CASSYSGVLPEAFF.

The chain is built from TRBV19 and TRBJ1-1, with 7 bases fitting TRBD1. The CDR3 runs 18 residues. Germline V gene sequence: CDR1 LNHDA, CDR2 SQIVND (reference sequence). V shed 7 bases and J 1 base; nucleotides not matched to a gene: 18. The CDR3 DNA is TGTGCCAGTACCGGGAACAATCCGGGACAGAGAACGAACACTGAAGCTTTCTTT. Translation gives CASTGNNPGQRTNTEAFF.

CDR3 sequence: CASSFRPGGGYTF. The CDR3 DNA reads as TGTGCCAGCAGCTTTCGGCCAGGGGGGGGCTACACCTTC. V and J are TRBV7-2 and TRBJ1-2, with 7 bases identical to TRBD1. After removal of 3 bases from V and 8 bases from J, the junction contained 6 bases not matched to a gene. The CDR3 has 13 amino acids. Germline-derived CDR1 and CDR2 are SGHTA and FQGNSA. Combining the CDR3 with reference TRBV7-2 and TRBJ1-2 gives the whole variable domain GAGVSQSPSNKVTEKGKDVELRCDPISGHTALYWYRQSLGQGLEFLIYFQGNSAPDKSGLPSDRFSAERTGGSVSTLTIQRTQQEDSAVYLCASSFRPGGGYTFGSGTRLTVV.

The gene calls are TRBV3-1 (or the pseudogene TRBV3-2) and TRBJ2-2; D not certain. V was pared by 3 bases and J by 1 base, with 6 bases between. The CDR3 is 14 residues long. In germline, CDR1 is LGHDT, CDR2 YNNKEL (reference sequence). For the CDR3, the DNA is TGTGCCAGCAGCCATCGCGGGAACACCGGGGAGCTGTTTTTT. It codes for CASSHRGNTGELFF.